This T cell receptor beta chain was sequenced in a study of beta chain features in type 1 diabetes. The study, taken as a whole, reports: TCRB CDR3s from Type 1 diabetes patients were moderately but significantly shorter in all four CD4+ subsets.

Concerning this clone itself: Its antigen remains unknown.

The authors reverse transcribed all of the isolated RNA, so sequencing captured expressed TCRB transcripts. The assay was immunoSEQ multiplex PCR, and TCRdb's table has in-frame clones only and misses some. This sample yields some 360,000 clones, of which 9.6% are seen a single time; 0.55% to 0.75% belongs to the top ten. The material sequenced was central memory CD4+ T cells from blood. The receptor was derived from a man aged 25-45 years with type 1 diabetes.

The CDR3, as DNA: TGTGCCAGCAGCTTGCCGCAGAATTCCTACGAGCAGTACTTC. It translates to CASSLPQNSYEQYF. This chain connects TRBV11-1 to TRBJ2-7; D remains ambiguous. Trimming took off 3 bases at V and 1 base at J, with 10 bases between the two ends. This CDR3 comprises 14 residues. Per germline, CDR1 SGHAT and CDR2 FQDESV (reference sequence).